The 27 T cell receptor beta chains presented below share a single source sample, sequenced in a study of cytomegalovirus exposure and HLA in healthy donors. Clones were sequenced by immunoSEQ multiplex PCR, and TCRdb holds only the in-frame ones, with some missing. The table records 140,000 to 150,000 clones, 94% of them present only once. Sequenced sample: PBMCs. The receptors were gathered from a man aged 18 to 35 in good health and CMV-seropositive.

This chain joins TRBV11-2 and TRBJ1-5; D gene ambiguous. CDR3 length equals 13 residues. Germline CDR1 SGHAT, CDR2 FQNNGV. Deletions cut 5 bases from V and 2 bases from J, with 7 bases between. DNA of the CDR3: TGTGCCAGCAGCCGGGGTCGCAATCAGCCCCAGCATTTT. Amino acids: CASSRGRNQPQHF. Based on the CDR3 plus reference TRBV11-2 and TRBJ1-5, the full variable domain is EAGVAQSPRYKIIEKRQSVAFWCNPISGHATLYWYQQILGQGPKLLIQFQNNGVVDDSQLPKDRFSAERLKGVDSTLKIQPAKLEDSAVYLCASSRGRNQPQHFGDGTRLSIL.

The sample holds one count of this clone. The chain couples TRBV2 to TRBJ2-7; D unclear. From germline, CDR1 is SNHLY and CDR2 FYNNEI. The CDR3 sequence is 12 residues long. V gave up 7 bases and J gave up 3 bases, with 10 bases separating them. DNA for the CDR3: TGTGCCAGCATTGGGCAACACTACGAGCAGTACTTC. The encoded protein is CASIGQHYEQYF.

J is TRBJ2-3 and V is TRBV28; TRBD2 matches at 13 bases. The CDR3 runs 17 residues. Trimming took 6 bases from V and 2 from J; bases not matched to a gene: 8. CDR1 is MDHEN, CDR2 SYDVKM, per germline. The CDR3 region has the DNA TGTGCCAGCAGCCGCCTGACTAGCGGGAGGTACACAGATACGCAGTATTTT. Protein sequence: CASSRLTSGRYTDTQYF.

The chain combines TRBV27 with TRBJ2-1; TRBD1 might be the D (5 bases). Trimming cost V 5 bases and J 1 base, with 18 bases left between them. CDR1 is MNHEY, CDR2 SMNVEV, per germline (reference sequence). The CDR3 runs to 17 residues. CDR3 coding DNA: TGTGCCAGCAGTCCGCCTCCGGGCTACAGGTCCTACAATGAGCAGTTCTTC. Protein: CASSPPPGYRSYNEQFF.

This chain joins TRBV6-5 and TRBJ1-1, with D tentatively TRBD1 (5 bases). Between the trimmed V and J ends, which lost 2 bases and 5 bases, there was a span of 9 bases. Looked up from germline, CDR1 is MNHEY and CDR2 is SVGAGI. This CDR3 contains 13 residues. CDR3 sequence: CASSYRAGTEAFF. CDR3 bases: TGTGCCAGCAGTTACCGGGCAGGGACTGAAGCTTTCTTT.

This chain joins TRBV5-1 and TRBJ2-4; 10 positions match TRBD1. The CDR3 is made up of 14 amino acids. The V gene end was trimmed by 0 bases and the J gene end by 6 bases; junction bases not matched to a gene: 0. CDR1 is SGHRS and CDR2 is YFSETQ in the germline V gene. The CDR3 is CASSLGTGGNIQYF. The CDR3 coding sequence is TGCGCCAGCAGCTTGGGGACAGGGGGAAACATTCAGTACTTC.

The CDR3 sequence: CASSAPRDRGRDTQYF. CDR3 coding DNA: TGTGCCAGCAGCGCACCCCGGGACAGGGGGCGAGATACGCAGTATTTT. The chain carries TRBV5-6 and TRBJ2-3, with TRBD1 matching over 12 bases. Looked up from germline, CDR1 is SGHDT and CDR2 is YYEEEE. V dropped 4 bases and J dropped 5; count of bases not matched to a gene: 8. The CDR3 runs 16 residues.

The rearrangement links TRBV15 to TRBJ2-1; perhaps TRBD1 as D (6 bases). CDR1 and CDR2 (germline): LNHNV, YYDKDF (reference sequence). V was pared by 0 bases and J by 12 bases, with 12 bases between. This CDR3 has 13 amino acids. This chain's CDR3 is CATSRDLPGVQFF. The CDR3 DNA is TGTGCCACCAGCAGAGATTTGCCAGGGGTGCAGTTCTTC.

V usage is TRBV2 and J usage is TRBJ1-1; TRBD1 matches at 9 bases. Germline-derived CDR1 and CDR2 are SNHLY and FYNNEI. The CDR3 spans 14 residues. V shed 8 bases, J shed 6 bases, and the junction held 10 bases outside the gene matches. The CDR3 DNA is TGTGCCAGCGGGACAGGGAGACGACCATCTGAAGCTTTCTTT. Translation gives CASGTGRRPSEAFF.

As to this clone: Other nucleotide sequences from this sample produce the same CDR3. The rearrangement joins TRBV6-1 to TRBJ1-1; 9 bases are shared with TRBD1. Germline assignment: CDR1 MNHNS and CDR2 SASEGT. This CDR3 region has 14 residues. V shed 4 bases and J 4 bases; nucleotides not matched to a gene: 4. This CDR3 reads CASSVDRGGTEAFF. The CDR3 DNA follows: TGTGCCAGCAGTGTAGACAGGGGGGGCACTGAAGCTTTCTTT.

The chain links TRBV6-6 to TRBJ2-7; TRBD2 agrees at 9 bases. After removal of 10 bases from V and 6 bases from J, the junction contained 16 bases not matched to a gene. Looked up from germline, CDR1 is MNHNY and CDR2 is SVGAGI (reference sequence). The CDR3 consists of 15 residues. CDR3 sequence: CATNRPGLAILEQYF. The CDR3 region has the DNA TGTGCCACCAACCGACCGGGACTAGCCATTCTCGAGCAGTACTTC.

V gene TRBV18 combines with J gene TRBJ1-2; TRBD1 aligns across 9 bases. J was trimmed by 5 bases and V by 4 bases; bases with no gene match: 14. The CDR3 spans 17 residues. The germline gives CDR1 KGHSH, CDR2 LQKENI. As DNA, the CDR3 is TGTGCCAGCTCACGGGACAGGGCAATTCAAAGAGGGTATGGCTACACCTTC. Encoded protein: CASSRDRAIQRGYGYTF. Complete variable domain (other parts from reference TRBV18 and TRBJ1-2): NAGVMQNPRHLVRRRGQEARLRCSPMKGHSHVYWYRQLPEEGLKFMVYLQKENIIDESGMPKERFSAEFPKEGPSILRIQQVVRGDSAAYFCASSRDRAIQRGYGYTFGSGTRLTVV.

The CDR3 reads CASRKADAKYEQYF. As DNA, the CDR3 is TGTGCCAGCAGGAAAGCGGACGCTAAGTACGAGCAGTACTTC. The chain combines TRBV6-1 with TRBJ2-7; a weak D match, TRBD2 (5 bases). The V end lost 6 bases, the J end lost 4 bases, and 16 bases lay between the germline ends. The germline V gene has CDR1 MNHNS and CDR2 SASEGT. The CDR3 is made up of 14 amino acids.

The chain recombines TRBV5-6 with TRBJ1-2; the match to TRBD1 covers 8 bases. Germline V gene sequence: CDR1 SGHDT, CDR2 YYEEEE. CDR3 size: 16 residues. The V gene end was trimmed by 1 base and the J gene end by 2 bases; junction bases not matched to a gene: 7. The CDR3: CASSLRQGALNYGYTF. The CDR3 coding sequence is TGTGCCAGCAGCTTGCGCCAGGGGGCGCTCAACTATGGCTACACCTTC.

The chain employs TRBV11-1 and TRBJ2-1, with 10 bases identical to TRBD2. Per the germline V gene, CDR1 is SGHAT and CDR2 is FQDESV (reference sequence). CDR3 length: 15 amino acids. V lost 2 bases to trimming and J lost 6 bases; unmatched junction nucleotides: 4. The CDR3 bases are TGTGCCAGCAGCTTACTAGCGGGAGCGTCCAATGAGCAGTTCTTC. Its protein is CASSLLAGASNEQFF.

The chain employs TRBV9 and TRBJ1-2; no clear D. Germline V lookup: CDR1 SGDLS, CDR2 YYNGEE. V lost 1 base and J lost 8, with 15 bases in between. The CDR3 has 14 residues. The CDR3 reads CASSVRGGVGGYTF. The CDR3, as DNA: TGTGCCAGCAGCGTACGTGGAGGAGTAGGAGGCTACACCTTC.

In the case of this clone: This sample also contains other DNA sequences that code for the same CDR3. The chain carries TRBV5-1 and TRBJ2-5; D may be TRBD2 (5 bases). Trimming stripped 0 bases from V and 2 bases from J, with 8 bases between. The CDR3 extends over 14 amino acids. Germline V lookup: CDR1 SGHRS, CDR2 YFSETQ. Written as DNA, the CDR3 is TGCGCCAGCAGCTTGGGGGGAGTTCAAGAGACCCAGTACTTC. Amino acid sequence: CASSLGGVQETQYF.

This sequence joins TRBV5-1 and TRBJ2-7; 10 bases agree with TRBD1. This CDR3 comprises 16 residues. Trimming removed 0 bases from V and 1 base from J; junction bases left unmatched: 4. Germline CDR1 and CDR2: SGHRS and YFSETQ. CDR3 amino acids: CASSLARQGASYEQYF. The CDR3 bases are TGCGCCAGCAGCTTGGCAAGACAGGGGGCGTCCTACGAGCAGTACTTC.

The rearrangement uses TRBV7-6 and TRBJ1-2, with 8 nucleotides matching TRBD1. V shed 1 base and J 6 bases; nucleotides not matched to a gene: 4. Germline V gene data show CDR1 as SGHVS and CDR2 as FNYEAQ. The CDR3 extends over 14 amino acids. DNA for the CDR3: TGTGCCAGCAGCTTAGATGCAGGGGGCAATGGCTACACCTTC. This codes for CASSLDAGGNGYTF.

The J gene is TRBJ2-7, the V gene TRBV7-6; D might be TRBD1 (6 bases). The CDR3 runs 16 residues. Germline CDR1 SGHVS, CDR2 FNYEAQ. Trimming removed 2 bases at V and 4 bases at J, with 18 bases between. The CDR3 loop is CASSLSLGQPVYEQYF. CDR3 in DNA: TGTGCCAGCAGCTTAAGCCTTGGACAGCCGGTTTACGAGCAGTACTTC.

The chain employs TRBV30 and TRBJ2-7; D gene unclear. Trimming took off 1 base at V and 0 bases at J, with 7 bases between the two ends. The CDR3 sequence is 13 residues long. Germline assignment: CDR1 GTSNPN and CDR2 SVGIG (reference sequence). CDR3 sequence: CAWSGYSSYEQYF. The CDR3 nucleotides read TGTGCCTGGAGTGGTTACAGCTCCTACGAGCAGTACTTC.

CDR3 coding DNA: TGCGCCAGCAGCCAATGGACAGCGGATAATGAAAAACTGTTTTTT. Translated: CASSQWTADNEKLFF. The genes are TRBV4-1 and TRBJ1-4, with D possibly matching TRBD1 (6 bases). This CDR3 spans 15 amino acids. Germline values: CDR1 MGHRA, CDR2 YSYEKL. V dropped 2 bases and J dropped 4 bases, with 11 bases sitting between them.

Written as DNA, the CDR3 is TGTGCCAGCAGCTTGGTCCGGGAGGGGTACGAGCAGTACTTC. Translation: CASSLVREGYEQYF. This chain uses TRBV7-2 with TRBJ2-7, with 8 bases that match TRBD2. The CDR3 spans 14 residues. After removal of 3 bases from V and 4 bases from J, the junction contained 5 bases not matched to a gene. Germline lookup yields CDR1 SGHTA and CDR2 FQGNSA.

This clone was recorded only once. The V gene is TRBV9, the J gene TRBJ2-2; 10 nucleotides line up with TRBD2. The CDR3 is 16 residues long. V trimming: 3 bases; J trimming: 2 bases; junction bases outside the gene matches: 4. Looked up from germline, CDR1 is SGDLS and CDR2 is YYNGEE. The CDR3 region is CASSEAGGPNTGELFF. CDR3 nucleotide sequence: TGTGCCAGCAGCGAAGCGGGAGGGCCAAACACCGGGGAGCTGTTTTTT.

This chain joins TRBV5-1 and TRBJ2-7, with TRBD2 identical over 12 bases. The J segment lost 9 bases and the V segment lost 4 bases, leaving 11 bases of the junction unmatched. The CDR3 totals 15 residues. Germline V lookup: CDR1 SGHRS, CDR2 YFSETQ. CDR3 amino acids: CASSVSGTSGSGQYF. CDR3 sequence (DNA): TGCGCCAGCAGCGTTTCCGGGACTAGCGGGTCGGGGCAGTACTTC.

This chain links TRBV5-1 with TRBJ1-2; D gene unclear. The CDR3 consists of 14 residues. Trimming took off 2 bases at V and 2 bases at J, with 10 bases between the two ends. Looked up from germline, CDR1 is SGHRS and CDR2 is YFSETQ. The DNA for the CDR3 is TGCGCCAGCAGCTTCTTCGGCGGGAACTATGGCTACACCTTC. Translated, it gives CASSFFGGNYGYTF. Drawing the rest from reference TRBV5-1 and TRBJ1-2, the complete variable domain is KAGVTQTPRYLIKTRGQQVTLSCSPISGHRSVSWYQQTPGQGLQFLFEYFSETQRNKGNFPGRFSGRQFSNSRSEMNVSTLELGDSALYLCASSFFGGNYGYTFGSGTRLTVV.

The V and J genes are TRBV2 and TRBJ2-3; 7 bases are shared with TRBD2. Germline values: CDR1 SNHLY, CDR2 FYNNEI. The V gene end was trimmed by 6 bases and the J gene end by 0 bases; junction bases not matched to a gene: 9. This CDR3 region has 16 residues. Written as DNA, the CDR3 is TGTGCCAGCAGCCTAGCGGAGACCATTAGCACAGATACGCAGTATTTT. Protein sequence: CASSLAETISTDTQYF.